This T cell receptor beta chain was observed in a study of memory CD4+ T cells and cytomegalovirus serostatus. Study-level findings and limits: Of about 150 reported CMV TCRbeta sequences, just over 65 were found in memory CD4+ repertoires. The CMV-associated TCR signature appears largely within the CD4+ memory repertoire.

This CDR3 is built from 13 residues. Trimming stripped 4 bases from V and 7 bases from J, with 12 bases between. Germline V gene data show CDR1 as SGHDT and CDR2 as YYEEEE. The assay was immunoSEQ multiplex PCR, and TCRdb's table has in-frame clones only and misses some. The sample carries about 59,000 clones, about 81% recorded once. On this clone itself: What it binds is unknown.

The sort gate was single viable CD3+CD4+CD8-CD45RO+ cells for memory CD4+ T cells. After thawing, CD4+ T cells were positively selected. The V call is TRBV5-6, the J call TRBJ1-3; D gene uncertain. The sequence came from an adult in good health and CMV-seronegative. Sequencing was carried out using memory CD4+ T cells from blood. For the CDR3, the DNA is TGTGCCAGCAGCGTGCTTGCCGGGAACACCATATATTTT. It specifies CASSVLAGNTIYF.